This T cell receptor beta chain was sequenced for a study of CD4+ T cells in melanoma. Study findings and constraints: In melanoma, neoantigen-specific CD4+ T cells reportedly differed in differentiation state. CD8+ T cell, macrophage and B cell function reportedly correlated with neoantigen-specific CD4+ T cells.

The germline V gene encodes CDR1 MNHNY and CDR2 SVGAGI (reference sequence). The V end lost 5 bases, the J end lost 7 bases, and 20 bases lay between the germline ends. This CDR3 spans 15 amino acids. Produced via immunoSEQ multiplex PCR; TCRdb's table is partial and in-frame only. The sample lists roughly 4,000 clones, around 60% seen once, with less than 25% in the top ten. As regards this clone: Its antigen is as yet unknown.

The chain couples TRBV6-6 to TRBJ2-5; possibly TRBD1 for D (5 bases). The TCR sequence derives from a human donor with melanoma. The sequenced material came from cells from a culture (not recorded whether cultured in vitro). The CDR3 spells CASSEELSLRGTQYF. The CDR3 bases are TGTGCCAGCAGTGAGGAATTGAGTCTAAGGGGGACCCAGTACTTC.